This TCR beta chain was retrieved from a study of cytomegalovirus exposure and HLA in healthy donors. Across the whole study: Earlier, 150 million to 200 million T cells were analyzed, and fewer than 120 million unique TCR beta sequences were found among them.

As to this clone: Its matching antigen is unknown. One end of the junction varies from germline; a read error may be responsible.

The CDR3 has 10 residues. Germline V gene data show CDR1 as SGDLS and CDR2 as YYNGEE. General observations from the study: A few V segments could not be told apart, such as TRBV6-2 and TRBV6-3, and were left out. Earlier results showed most TCR beta V segments being productive about 90% or about 30% of the time.

The PCR ran on 60 Vbeta and 13 Jbeta primers. In the source study's methods: Tens of millions of unique TCR beta chains, about 11 million of them shared, were counted by a later analysis. Data came from immunoSEQ multiplex PCR; TCRdb stores just in-frame clones and leaves some out. That table supplies the V and J calls and clone size; D and trimming were determined from the DNA. The sample lists fewer than 60,000 clones; around 50% were seen once. The specimen was PBMCs. The sequence derives from a human donor in good health. V is TRBV9 and J is TRBJ1-2, with TRBD1 matching 7 bases. CDR3 DNA sequence: TGTGCCAGCAGCCCGGGGACAGTTGCCTTC. Translating it yields CASSPGTVAF.